These T cell receptor beta chains were read from a single sample in a study of T cells in Graves' hyperthyroidism and ophthalmopathy. Each CDR3 protein gets one entry after TCRdb re-called the multiplex PCR reads with MiXCR. Found here are about 290,000 distinct CDR3 sequences, roughly 15% of them singletons; the top ten hold around 7.9%. The sequenced material came from blood. The receptors derive from a woman in her thirties with Graves' hyperthyroidism that later progressed to Graves' ophthalmopathy. Both conserved end residues are part of each CDR3. The D gene is left open where the match is weak. Not every row has a clone size; where given, it reads once, few, many or a size class.

j_call cdr3_length d_call clone_size v_call cdr3_aa cdr3_nt
TRBJ2-2 16 . many TRBV7-2 CASSLGQRLNTGELFF TGTGCCAGCAGCTTAGGTCAGCGGCTCAACACCGGGGAGCTGTTTTTT
TRBJ2-7 11 . many TRBV27 CASWDRYEQYF TGTGCCAGTTGGGACCGCTACGAGCAGTACTTC
TRBJ1-1 12 . many TRBV12-3/TRBV12-4 CASMGGYTEAFF TGTGCCAGCATGGGGGGGTACACTGAAGCTTTCTTT
TRBJ1-6 16 . . TRBV9 CASSNAKSSYNSPLHF TGTGCCAGCAGCAACGCCAAGAGCTCCTATAATTCACCCCTCCACTTT
TRBJ2-1 16 TRBD2 many TRBV9 CASSPRTSGYNNEQFF TGTGCCAGCAGCCCCAGGACTAGCGGGTATAACAATGAGCAGTTCTTC
TRBJ2-2 14 . few TRBV7-2 CASSLARGNGELFF TGTGCCAGCAGCTTGGCCCGAGGGAACGGGGAGCTGTTTTTT
TRBJ2-7 15 . many TRBV7-4 CASSFGGTDSYEQYF TGTGCCAGCAGCTTCGGCGGGACAGACTCCTACGAGCAGTACTTC
TRBJ2-5 15 TRBD2 few TRBV5-4 CASRRGTSGQETQYF TGTGCCAGCAGGAGGGGGACTAGCGGACAAGAGACCCAGTACTTC
TRBJ1-2 14 . . TRBV27 CASSTFRNNYGYTF TGTGCCAGCAGCACCTTTCGGAACAACTATGGCTACACCTTC
TRBJ2-5 13 TRBD2 many TRBV20-1 CSAASGSGETQYF TGCAGTGCTGCGAGCGGGAGTGGAGAGACCCAGTACTTC
TRBJ2-5 18 TRBD2 few TRBV6-2/TRBV6-3 CASSSGLAGVAGLETQYF TGTGCCAGCAGTTCGGGGCTAGCGGGAGTAGCGGGTTTAGAGACCCAGTACTTC
TRBJ2-7 12 TRBD1 . TRBV29-1 CSVAGQGNEQCF TGCAGCGTTGCGGGACAGGGGAACGAGCAGTGCTTC
TRBJ2-1 16 . many TRBV7-2 CASSLVAGSGYNEQFF TGTGCCAGCAGCTTAGTGGCGGGGAGCGGGTACAATGAGCAGTTCTTC
TRBJ2-1 16 TRBD2 . TRBV13 CASSPSGGASNNEQFF TGTGCCAGCAGCCCAAGCGGGGGGGCCAGTAACAATGAGCAGTTCTTC
TRBJ2-1 13 . . TRBV19 CASSIALRNEQFF TGTGCCAGTAGTATTGCCCTCCGGAATGAGCAGTTCTTC
TRBJ2-7 16 . many TRBV6-1 CASSDSLRGRSYEQYF TGTGCCAGCAGTGACTCCCTTCGGGGGCGCTCCTACGAGCAGTACTTC
TRBJ2-3 17 TRBD2 many TRBV28 CASSLTSGRYSTDTQYF TGTGCCAGCAGTTTGACTAGCGGGAGGTACAGCACAGATACGCAGTATTTT
TRBJ1-2 18 . once TRBV19 CASSLIGAFSQENYGYTF TGTGCCAGTAGTTTAATCGGGGCCTTCTCCCAAGAAAACTATGGCTACACCTTC
TRBJ2-7 15 TRBD2 many TRBV7-2 CASSLGSGGITRQYF TGTGCCAGCAGCTTAGGGAGCGGGGGGATTACGAGGCAGTACTTC
TRBJ2-7 14 TRBD2 . TRBV7-2 CASSTPGGRNEQYF TGTGCCAGTAGTACCCCGGGGGGTCGCAACGAGCAGTACTTC
TRBJ1-1 14 TRBD1 many TRBV7-3 CASSLGTGSTEAFF TGTGCCAGCAGCTTAGGGACAGGGTCCACTGAAGCTTTCTTT
TRBJ2-7 16 TRBD1 . TRBV28 CASRGTGGAGGYEQYF TGTGCCAGCAGAGGGACAGGGGGCGCGGGAGGCTACGAGCAGTACTTC
TRBJ1-4 15 TRBD1 many TRBV20-1 CSARTTGGLNEKLFF TGCAGTGCTAGGACGACAGGGGGCCTTAATGAAAAACTGTTTTTT
TRBJ1-4 17 . many TRBV11-2 CASSSLPLNTLGEKLFF TGTGCCAGCAGCTCCCTCCCGCTAAACACCTTAGGCGAAAAACTGTTTTTT
TRBJ2-7 13 . many TRBV6-2/TRBV6-3 CASSYGSGLEQYF TGTGCCAGCAGTTACGGGTCGGGGCTCGAGCAGTACTTC
TRBJ1-1 14 TRBD1 many TRBV11-2 CASSETGGNTEAFF TGTGCCAGCAGCGAAACAGGGGGGAACACTGAAGCTTTCTTT
TRBJ2-5 14 TRBD2 few TRBV10-3 CAISSGTSGETQYF TGTGCCATCAGTTCCGGGACTAGCGGAGAGACCCAGTACTTC
TRBJ2-2 13 . many TRBV12-5 CASGLDWTGELFF TGTGCTAGTGGTTTGGATTGGACCGGGGAGCTGTTTTTT
TRBJ1-1 16 TRBD1 . TRBV4-3 CASSPGGRAPNTEAFF TGCGCCAGCAGCCCAGGGGGACGGGCACCGAACACTGAAGCTTTCTTT
TRBJ2-5 15 TRBD2 many TRBV12-3/TRBV12-4 CASGRELAGEETQYF TGTGCCAGCGGAAGGGAACTAGCGGGAGAAGAGACCCAGTACTTC
TRBJ2-3 16 . many TRBV5-6 CASSLVARRLTDTQYF TGTGCCAGCAGCTTGGTTGCCAGGAGACTCACAGATACGCAGTATTTT
TRBJ2-1 17 . few TRBV20-1 CSARDSRFRGHYNEQFF TGCAGTGCTAGAGATTCCCGTTTTAGGGGCCATTACAATGAGCAGTTCTTC
TRBJ2-3 17 TRBD2 many TRBV20-1 CSATGLAGGLGTDTQYF TGCAGTGCCACGGGACTAGCGGGAGGGCTGGGCACAGATACGCAGTATTTT
TRBJ2-7 15 . many TRBV27 CASSLSGPSSYEQYF TGTGCCAGCAGTTTATCGGGGCCTAGCTCCTACGAGCAGTACTTC